This section outlines one T cell receptor beta chain sequence together with its context. The antigen remains unidentified. Sequence at one end of the junction differs from germline and may be a read error. The data derive from a study of tumor-infiltrating lymphocytes in glioblastoma multiforme. Study conclusions and caveats: Functional subtype sorting of these T cells was not performed.

TCRB libraries came from RNA via three nested multiplex PCR rounds. Input was 0.5 ug total RNA, reverse-transcribed with a C-beta primer. No unique molecular identifiers were described for these TCRB libraries. TCRdb re-analysed the multiplex PCR reads in MiXCR, keeping a single row per CDR3 protein. The sample lists 15,000 or so distinct CDR3 sequences, approximately 71% seen once, with approximately 50% in the top ten. Germline-derived CDR1 and CDR2 are SGHNT and YENEEA. This CDR3 is built from 14 residues. The sample consisted of brain tumor tissue. This sequence joins TRBV11-3 and TRBJ2-3; D unresolved. The origin of this receptor is a male donor with glioblastoma. CDR3 in DNA: TGTGCCAACAGCTTTGAGAGTCACACAGATACGCAGTATTTT. This gives the protein CANSFESHTDTQYF.